What follows are 25 T cell receptor beta chains derived from one specimen sequenced in a study of PD-1 blockade in mismatch repair-deficient tumors. This table comes from immunoSEQ multiplex PCR, and its TCRdb copy is limited to in-frame clones, with some not included. Of 40,000 to 60,000 clones in the sample, 70% to 85% were seen once. Sequences were derived from PBMCs, sampled before pembrolizumab treatment. Receptors originate from an adult with mismatch repair-deficient cancer.

The rearrangement links TRBV16 to TRBJ1-1, with unresolved D. Germline V gene sequence: CDR1 KGHSY, CDR2 FQNENV. The CDR3 extends over 13 amino acids. Trimming shortened V by 0 bases and J by 4 bases, and 6 bases separated the two germline ends. The CDR3 DNA is TGTGCCAGCAGCCAATCTAGAGTCACTGAAGCTTTCTTT. Translation gives CASSQSRVTEAFF.

The chain employs TRBV29-1 and TRBJ2-3; 10 bases are shared with TRBD1. The CDR3 totals 15 residues. The V and J ends lost 2 bases and 5 bases, in that order; junction bases with no gene match: 7. The germline V gene has CDR1 SQVTM and CDR2 ANQGSEA. This chain's CDR3 is CSVEPGTGARDTQYF. CDR3 nucleotide sequence: TGCAGCGTTGAACCCGGGACAGGGGCGAGAGATACGCAGTATTTT.

This clone was counted only a few times. The chain employs TRBV7-2 and TRBJ1-2; 9 bases map to TRBD1. Germline CDR1 reads SGHTA; CDR2 reads FQGNSA. V shed 4 bases, J shed 8 bases, and the junction held 5 bases outside the gene matches. This CDR3 region has 13 residues. In nucleotides, the CDR3 is TGTGCCAGCAGCTCGGGACAGGGTGGCGGCTACACCTTC. Translated, it gives CASSSGQGGGYTF.

The chain recombines TRBV6-6 with TRBJ1-3; D unclear. V shed 6 bases and J shed 9 bases, with 15 bases lying between them. Germline values: CDR1 MNHNY, CDR2 SVGAGI (reference sequence). The CDR3 length is 13 residues. CDR3 nucleotide sequence: TGTGCCAGCAGCCCGGGAGAGACTCTCACCATATATTTT. Translating gives CASSPGETLTIYF.

The table lists this clone with many counts. V usage is TRBV5-4 and J usage is TRBJ1-1; TRBD1 might be the D (6 bases). The CDR3 is made up of 16 amino acids. Looked up from germline, CDR1 is SGHNT and CDR2 is YYREEE (reference sequence). Trimming removed 0 bases at V and 0 bases at J, with 12 bases between. The CDR3 sequence is CASSLAGTFLNTEAFF. As DNA, the CDR3 is TGTGCCAGCAGCTTGGCCGGGACATTCTTGAACACTGAAGCTTTCTTT.

A few counts support this clone. V usage is TRBV6-6 and J usage is TRBJ1-2; possibly TRBD1 for D (5 bases). Looked up from germline, CDR1 is MNHNY and CDR2 is SVGAGI (reference sequence). With 7 bases removed from V and 6 bases from J, the gap between germline ends came to 12 bases. CDR3 size: 12 residues. In DNA form, the CDR3 reads TGTGCCAGCAATCACGGGGGAGATGGCTACACCTTC. As protein: CASNHGGDGYTF.

This chain connects TRBV27 to TRBJ2-7, with 8 bases lining up with TRBD1. Germline V gives CDR1 MNHEY, CDR2 SMNVEV (reference sequence). The CDR3 spans 16 residues. V dropped 2 bases and J dropped 6; count of bases not matched to a gene: 12. The CDR3 protein is CASSLTSWTGKGEQYF. In DNA form, the CDR3 reads TGTGCCAGCAGTTTAACATCTTGGACAGGGAAGGGCGAGCAGTACTTC.

This clone was recorded a few times. The gene calls are TRBV4-3 and TRBJ2-1; 11 bases fit TRBD2. Trimming at V came to 1 base and at J to 1 base, leaving 0 bases not matched to a gene. The CDR3 covers 16 residues. Germline CDR1 and CDR2: LGHNA and YSLEER. The CDR3 DNA reads TGCGCCAGCAGCCAAGGACTAGCGGGATCCTACAATGAGCAGTTCTTC. Protein: CASSQGLAGSYNEQFF.

V usage is TRBV5-6 and J usage is TRBJ2-5, with 7 bases matching TRBD2. Germline values: CDR1 SGHDT, CDR2 YYEEEE. The CDR3 runs 14 residues. J was trimmed by 3 bases and V by 6 bases; bases with no gene match: 8. Written as DNA, the CDR3 is TGTGCCAGCACCCTGGGTCTAGCGGAAGAGACCCAGTACTTC. It codes for CASTLGLAEETQYF.

Comment on this clone: Other DNA variants within this sample encode the same CDR3. V is TRBV10-2 and J is TRBJ1-5; TRBD1 is a possible D gene (5 bases). This CDR3 has 13 residues. V shed 3 bases and J shed 4 bases, with 7 bases lying between them. Per the germline V gene, CDR1 is WSHSY and CDR2 is SAAADI. The CDR3 coding sequence is TGCGCCAGCAGTGATGGGGGGAATCAGCCCCAGCATTTT. Translated: CASSDGGNQPQHF.

The V call is TRBV19, the J call TRBJ1-3; D not resolved. Germline V CDR1 and CDR2: LNHDA, SQIVND (reference sequence). The CDR3 has 17 amino acids. Trimming shortened V by 1 base and J by 0 bases, and 13 bases separated the two germline ends. The DNA of the CDR3 is TGTGCCAGTAGTATAGCCCTAACTACCAGCTCTGGAAACACCATATATTTT. This encodes CASSIALTTSSGNTIYF.

The rearrangement joins TRBV7-8 to TRBJ1-2, with a weak D call TRBD1 (5 bases). The CDR3 contains 13 residues. In germline, CDR1 is SGHVS, CDR2 FQNEAQ. V lost 5 bases, J lost 2 bases, and 9 bases lay in between. The CDR3 DNA is TGTGCCAGCAGCCAGACAGCAAACTATGGCTACACCTTC. Its protein product is CASSQTANYGYTF.

The genes are TRBV4-2 and TRBJ1-2; D is ambiguous. The ends were cut back, 0 bases at V and 4 bases at J, with 6 bases in the middle. Looked up from germline, CDR1 is LGHNA and CDR2 is YNFKEQ. This CDR3 has 13 amino acids. In DNA form, the CDR3 reads TGTGCCAGCAGCCAAGAAAGCGGCTATGGCTACACCTTC. Its translation: CASSQESGYGYTF.

V gene TRBV4-1 combines with J gene TRBJ1-3; 8 bases fit TRBD1. V dropped 4 bases and J dropped 1; count of bases not matched to a gene: 6. The CDR3 loop spans 16 amino acids. CDR1 and CDR2 (germline): MGHRA, YSYEKL. The CDR3 DNA reads as TGCGCCAGCAGCCCAAAGACAGGGGAATCTGGAAACACCATATATTTT. It codes for CASSPKTGESGNTIYF.

This clone has more than one count but fewer than ten. This sequence joins TRBV25-1 and TRBJ1-1; 9 bases fit TRBD1. Germline CDR1 is MGHDK and CDR2 is SYGVNS. This CDR3 has 13 amino acids. V dropped 6 bases and J dropped 6; count of bases not matched to a gene: 5. The CDR3 DNA follows: TGTGCCAGCAGGGGACAGGGAGTATCTGAAGCTTTCTTT. Its translation: CASRGQGVSEAFF.

This clone was seen only a few times. This chain joins TRBV18 and TRBJ2-7; 8 positions match TRBD2. V was clipped by 1 base and J by 2 bases; unmatched bases: 4. CDR1 and CDR2 from the germline V gene are KGHSH and LQKENI. The CDR3 is made up of 15 amino acids. As DNA, the CDR3 is TGTGCCAGCTCACCACTAGCGGGGACTACCTACGAGCAGTACTTC. This sequence encodes CASSPLAGTTYEQYF.

The gene calls are TRBV19 and TRBJ1-5, with D tentatively TRBD1 (6 bases). Germline CDR1 LNHDA, CDR2 SQIVND (reference sequence). V lost 6 bases to trimming and J lost 3 bases, with 18 bases between them. The CDR3 totals 16 residues. Written as DNA, the CDR3 is TGTGCCAGTAGACACCTAAGACAGGCTTCCAATCAGCCCCAGCATTTT. Its protein product is CASRHLRQASNQPQHF.

The genes are TRBV12-5 and TRBJ1-2, with 7 bases aligning to TRBD1. With 6 bases clipped from V and 4 bases from J, the junction kept 8 bases outside the gene matches. The CDR3 length is 14 residues. In germline, CDR1 is LGHNT, CDR2 FRNRAP. CDR3 sequence (DNA): TGTGCTAGTGGCAACCAGGGGGAACCCTATGGCTACACCTTC. It specifies CASGNQGEPYGYTF.

In this sample, this clone turned up a few times. The rearrangement joins TRBV9 to TRBJ1-5, with D possibly matching TRBD1 (5 bases). Trimming left V 1 base short and J 9 bases short, with 8 bases between. The V gene's germline CDR1 is SGDLS and CDR2 YYNGEE. There are 12 residues in the CDR3. In DNA form, the CDR3 reads TGTGCCAGCAGCGTAAGCGGGGGGCCCCAGCATTTT. This translates into CASSVSGGPQHF.

This sequence joins TRBV11-3 and TRBJ2-7, with 8 positions matching TRBD1. The ends lost 5 bases at V and 6 bases at J; junction bases unmatched: 6. CDR1 is SGHNT, CDR2 YENEEA, per germline. The CDR3 runs 13 residues. Here the CDR3 reads CASSRFGQGEQYF. The CDR3 region has the DNA TGTGCCAGCAGCCGATTCGGACAGGGCGAGCAGTACTTC.

The rearrangement uses TRBV19 and TRBJ1-1; 10 nucleotides line up with TRBD1. CDR1 and CDR2 (germline): LNHDA, SQIVND (reference sequence). The CDR3 has 16 residues. The V gene end was trimmed by 7 bases and the J gene end by 1 base; junction bases not matched to a gene: 9. CDR3 in DNA: TGTGCCAGTAATACGGACAGGGGGGGACCGAACACTGAAGCTTTCTTT. Protein sequence: CASNTDRGGPNTEAFF.

The chain couples TRBV7-9 to TRBJ1-4; D may be TRBD1 (5 bases). This CDR3 contains 14 residues. The germline V gene encodes CDR1 SEHNR and CDR2 FQNEAQ (reference sequence). The V and J ends lost 6 bases and 8 bases respectively, with 16 bases between them. The CDR3 reads CASRARGPEEKLFF. The CDR3 DNA reads TGTGCCAGCAGAGCGAGGGGACCGGAGGAAAAACTGTTTTTT.

J is TRBJ1-5 and V is TRBV6-1; 7 bases line up with TRBD1. The junction had 5 bases not matched to a gene; V was cut back by 6 bases and J by 0 bases. CDR1 and CDR2 (germline): MNHNS, SASEGT. The CDR3 is 15 amino acids. CDR3 loop: CASREQGYSNQPQHF. CDR3 sequence (DNA): TGTGCCAGCAGGGAACAGGGGTATAGCAATCAGCCCCAGCATTTT.

This chain links TRBV27 with TRBJ2-7, with D possibly being TRBD1 or TRBD2 (5 bases each). Trimming removed 0 bases from V and 1 base from J, with 16 bases in between. The germline V gene has CDR1 MNHEY and CDR2 SMNVEV (reference sequence). The CDR3 covers 17 residues. Here the CDR3 reads CASSLSLMGVGSYEQYF. The CDR3 nucleotides are TGTGCCAGCAGTTTATCGTTAATGGGGGTGGGGTCCTACGAGCAGTACTTC.

Of note for this clone: A read error may account for a junction end that differs from germline. Here the CDR3 reads CASSLGDTQWGF. CDR3 nucleotides: TGTGCCAGCAGCTTAGGAGACACCCAGTGGGGCTTC. The chain couples TRBV7-9 to TRBJ2-4; D unresolved. The CDR3 contains 12 residues. Per the germline V gene, CDR1 is SEHNR and CDR2 is FQNEAQ (reference sequence).